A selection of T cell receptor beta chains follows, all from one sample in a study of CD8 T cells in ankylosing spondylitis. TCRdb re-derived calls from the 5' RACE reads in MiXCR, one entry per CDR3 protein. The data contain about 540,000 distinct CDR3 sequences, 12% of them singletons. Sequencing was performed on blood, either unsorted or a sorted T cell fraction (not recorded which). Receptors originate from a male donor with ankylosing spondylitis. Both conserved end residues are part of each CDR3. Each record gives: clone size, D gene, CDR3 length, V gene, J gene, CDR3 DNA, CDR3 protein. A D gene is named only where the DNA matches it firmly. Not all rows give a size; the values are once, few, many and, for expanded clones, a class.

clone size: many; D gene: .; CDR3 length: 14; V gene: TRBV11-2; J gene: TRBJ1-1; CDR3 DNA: TGTGCCAGCAGCTTAAGGGGCGGCAACACTGAAGCTTTCTTT; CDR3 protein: CASSLRGGNTEAFF
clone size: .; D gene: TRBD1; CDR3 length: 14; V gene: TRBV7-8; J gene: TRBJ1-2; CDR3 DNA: TGTGCCAGCAGCTTCGACAGGGGGCTCAATGGCTACACCTTC; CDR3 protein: CASSFDRGLNGYTF
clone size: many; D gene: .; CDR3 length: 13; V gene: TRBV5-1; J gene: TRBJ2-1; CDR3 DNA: TGCGCCAGCAGCTTGGGTGCCCACAATGAGCAGTTCTTC; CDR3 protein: CASSLGAHNEQFF
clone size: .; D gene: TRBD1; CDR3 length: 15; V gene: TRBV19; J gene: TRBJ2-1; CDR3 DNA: TGTGCCAGTAGTTCCCCCAACCGGGACAGGGGTGAGCAGTTCTTC; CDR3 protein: CASSSPNRDRGEQFF
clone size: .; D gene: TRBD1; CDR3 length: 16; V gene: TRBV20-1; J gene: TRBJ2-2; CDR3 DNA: TGCAGTGCCCCCTCGGACAGGGGCTGGAACACCGGGGAGCTGTTTTTT; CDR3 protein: CSAPSDRGWNTGELFF
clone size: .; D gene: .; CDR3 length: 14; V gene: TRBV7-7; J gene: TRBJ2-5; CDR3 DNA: TGTGCCAGCAGCTTACTGGGGCTGGGGGAGACCCAGTACTTC; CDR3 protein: CASSLLGLGETQYF
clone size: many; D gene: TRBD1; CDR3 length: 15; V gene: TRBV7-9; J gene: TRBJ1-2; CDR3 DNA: TGTGCCAGCAGCTTGGAAGTACAGGGGGAGTATGGCTACACCTTC; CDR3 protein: CASSLEVQGEYGYTF
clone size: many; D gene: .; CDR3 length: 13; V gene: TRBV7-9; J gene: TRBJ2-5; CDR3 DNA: TGTGCCAGCAGGTATAGGGACGGGGAGACCCAGTACTTC; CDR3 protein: CASRYRDGETQYF
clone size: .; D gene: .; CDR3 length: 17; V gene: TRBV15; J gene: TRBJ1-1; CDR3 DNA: TGTGCCACCAGCAGAGCTGCCCGAGGTCGGCCCGGCCCTGAAGCTTTCTTT; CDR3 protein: CATSRAARGRPGPEAFF
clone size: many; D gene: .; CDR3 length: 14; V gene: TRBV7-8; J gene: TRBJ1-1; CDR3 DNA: TGTGCCAGCAGCTTAGAGGCAGAGGTCACTGAAGCTTTCTTT; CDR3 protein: CASSLEAEVTEAFF
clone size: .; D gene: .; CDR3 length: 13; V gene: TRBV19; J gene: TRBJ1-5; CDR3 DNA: TGTGCCAGTAGTGGGGACGGAGATCAGCCCCAGCATTTT; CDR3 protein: CASSGDGDQPQHF
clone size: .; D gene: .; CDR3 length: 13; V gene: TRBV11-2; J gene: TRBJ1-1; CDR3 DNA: TGTGCCAGCAGCTCCCAGGCCGGGACTGAAGCTTTCTTT; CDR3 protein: CASSSQAGTEAFF
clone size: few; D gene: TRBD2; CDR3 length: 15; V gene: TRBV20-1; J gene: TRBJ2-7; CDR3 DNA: TGCAGTGCTAGGCCTTGGACTAGCGGGAGCTACGAGCAGTACTTC; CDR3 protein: CSARPWTSGSYEQYF
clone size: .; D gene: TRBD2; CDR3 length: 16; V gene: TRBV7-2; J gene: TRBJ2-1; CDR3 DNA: TGTGCCAGCAGCTTGGGACTAGCGGGACCGGGGAATGAGCAGTTCTTC; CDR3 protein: CASSLGLAGPGNEQFF
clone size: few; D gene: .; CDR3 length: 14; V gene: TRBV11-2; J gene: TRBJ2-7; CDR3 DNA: TGTGCCAGCCACCCCTCGGGCGTCTACTACGAGCAGTACTTC; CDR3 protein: CASHPSGVYYEQYF
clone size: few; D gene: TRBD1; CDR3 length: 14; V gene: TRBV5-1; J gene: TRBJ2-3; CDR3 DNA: TGCGCCAGCAGAAAGACAGGGGGCACAGATACGCAGTATTTT; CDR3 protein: CASRKTGGTDTQYF
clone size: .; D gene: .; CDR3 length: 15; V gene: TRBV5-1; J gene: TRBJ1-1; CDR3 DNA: TGCGCCAGCAGCTTGTTGAGTCAGGCGAACACTGAAGCTTTCTTT; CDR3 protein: CASSLLSQANTEAFF
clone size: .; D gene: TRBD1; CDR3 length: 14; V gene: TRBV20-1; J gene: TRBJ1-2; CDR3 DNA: TGCAGTGCTAGAGGGGGGACAGTGAACTATGGCTACACCTTC; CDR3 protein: CSARGGTVNYGYTF
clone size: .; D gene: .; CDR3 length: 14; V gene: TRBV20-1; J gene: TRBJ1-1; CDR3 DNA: TGCAGTGCTAGAGACAGGGACAAGAACACTGAAGCTTTCTTT; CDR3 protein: CSARDRDKNTEAFF
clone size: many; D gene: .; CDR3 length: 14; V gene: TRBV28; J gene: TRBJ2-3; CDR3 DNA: TGTGCCAGCAGTTTAGCCTCTTCGGGAGATACGCAGTATTTT; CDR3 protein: CASSLASSGDTQYF
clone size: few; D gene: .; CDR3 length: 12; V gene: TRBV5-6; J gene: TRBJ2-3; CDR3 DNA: TGTGCCAGCAGTGACCCCACAGATACGCAGTATTTT; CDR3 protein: CASSDPTDTQYF
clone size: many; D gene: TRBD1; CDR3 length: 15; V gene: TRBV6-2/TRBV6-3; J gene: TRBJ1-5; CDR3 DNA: TGTGCCAGCAGTTTCCGAGACAGGGAAGATCAGCCCCAGCATTTT; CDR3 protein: CASSFRDREDQPQHF
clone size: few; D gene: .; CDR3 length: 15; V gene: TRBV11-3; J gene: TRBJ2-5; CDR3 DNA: TGTGCCAGCAGCCCCCTGGGGACAATTGTGGAGACCCAGTACTTC; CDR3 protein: CASSPLGTIVETQYF
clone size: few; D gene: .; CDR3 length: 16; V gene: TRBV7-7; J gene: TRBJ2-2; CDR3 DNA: TGTGCCAGCAGCCGCGCCGGGACCCCTTACACCGGGGAGCTGTTTTTT; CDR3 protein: CASSRAGTPYTGELFF
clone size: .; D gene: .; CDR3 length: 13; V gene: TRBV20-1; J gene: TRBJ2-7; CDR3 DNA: TGCAGTGCTAGAATGGCGGAGCCCTACGAGCAGTACTTC; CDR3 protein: CSARMAEPYEQYF
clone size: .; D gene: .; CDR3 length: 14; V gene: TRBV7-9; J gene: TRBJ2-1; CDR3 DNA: TGTGCCAGCAGCTTCCGAGGGGGGTCGGATGAGCAGTTCTTC; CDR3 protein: CASSFRGGSDEQFF
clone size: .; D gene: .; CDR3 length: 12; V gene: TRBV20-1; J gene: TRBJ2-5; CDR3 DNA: TGCAGTGCTAGGGAGGGGCCGGAGACCCAGTACTTC; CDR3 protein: CSAREGPETQYF
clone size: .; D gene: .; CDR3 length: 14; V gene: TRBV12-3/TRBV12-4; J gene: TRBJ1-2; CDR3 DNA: TGTGCCAGCAGTTCTTGGGGTACTAACTATGGCTACACCTTC; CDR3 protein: CASSSWGTNYGYTF
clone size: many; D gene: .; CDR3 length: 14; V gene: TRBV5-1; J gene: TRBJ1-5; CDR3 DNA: TGCGCCAGCAGCTTTGGGGCAGGGGACCAGCCCCAGCATTTT; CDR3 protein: CASSFGAGDQPQHF
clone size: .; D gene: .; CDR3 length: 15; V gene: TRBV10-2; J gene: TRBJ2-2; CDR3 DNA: TGCGCCAGCAGTGAAATGAACAGCCGCACCGGGGAGCTGTTTTTT; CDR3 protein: CASSEMNSRTGELFF
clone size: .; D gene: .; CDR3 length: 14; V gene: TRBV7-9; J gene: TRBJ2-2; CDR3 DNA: TGTGCCAGCAGCACTCACAGGGACACCGGGGAGCTGTTTTTT; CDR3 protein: CASSTHRDTGELFF
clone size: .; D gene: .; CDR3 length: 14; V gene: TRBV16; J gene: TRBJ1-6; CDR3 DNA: TGTGCCAGCAGCTGGGACGGTGTAAATTCACCCCTCCACTTT; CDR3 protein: CASSWDGVNSPLHF
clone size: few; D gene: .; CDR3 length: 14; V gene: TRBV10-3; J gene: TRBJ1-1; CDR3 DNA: TGTGCCATCAGTGAGTTGGGGGAGGCCACTGAAGCTTTCTTT; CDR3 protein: CAISELGEATEAFF
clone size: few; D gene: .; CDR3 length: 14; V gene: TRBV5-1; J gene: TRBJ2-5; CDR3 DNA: TGCGCCAGCAGCCAAGGACGGGGATTGGATACCCAGTACTTC; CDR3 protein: CASSQGRGLDTQYF
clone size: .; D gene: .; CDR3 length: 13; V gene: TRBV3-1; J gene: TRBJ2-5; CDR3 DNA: TGTGCCAGCAGCCGCTCCCGGGATGAGACCCAGTACTTC; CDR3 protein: CASSRSRDETQYF
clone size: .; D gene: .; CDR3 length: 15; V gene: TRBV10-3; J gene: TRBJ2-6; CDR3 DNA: TGTGCCATCAGTGTGACTGGCAGTGGGGCCAACGTCCTGACTTTC; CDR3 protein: CAISVTGSGANVLTF
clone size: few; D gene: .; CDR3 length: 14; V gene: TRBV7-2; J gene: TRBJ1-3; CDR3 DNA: TGTGCCAGCAGCTTAGAACGGTTCGGAAACACCATATATTTT; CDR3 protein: CASSLERFGNTIYF
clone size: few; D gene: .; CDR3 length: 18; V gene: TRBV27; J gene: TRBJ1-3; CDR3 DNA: TGTGCCAGCAGTTTATCAGGCAGGGCCAAACGTGCTGGAAACACCATATATTTT; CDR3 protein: CASSLSGRAKRAGNTIYF
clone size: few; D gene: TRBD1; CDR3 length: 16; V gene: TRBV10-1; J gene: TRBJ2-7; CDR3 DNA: TGCGCCAGCAGTTCGCCCCGGGGACAGTCGTCCGACGAGCAGTACTTC; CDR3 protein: CASSSPRGQSSDEQYF
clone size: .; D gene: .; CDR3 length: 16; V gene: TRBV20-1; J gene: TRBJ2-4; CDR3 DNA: TGCAGTGCTCCAAACTGGGCTGACCTAGCCAAAAACATTCAGTACTTC; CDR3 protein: CSAPNWADLAKNIQYF
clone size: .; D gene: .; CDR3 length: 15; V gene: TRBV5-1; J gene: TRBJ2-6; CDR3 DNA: TGCGCCAGCAGCTTGTTGTGGACTGGGGCCAACGTCCTGACTTTC; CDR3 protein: CASSLLWTGANVLTF
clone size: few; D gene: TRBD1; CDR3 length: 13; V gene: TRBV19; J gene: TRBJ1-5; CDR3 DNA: TGTGCCAGTAAGGACAGGGGCAATCAGCCCCAGCATTTT; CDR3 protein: CASKDRGNQPQHF
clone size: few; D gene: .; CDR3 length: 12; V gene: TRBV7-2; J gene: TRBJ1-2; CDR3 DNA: TGTGCCAGCAGCATCCGGGCGCCAGGCTACACCTTC; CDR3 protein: CASSIRAPGYTF
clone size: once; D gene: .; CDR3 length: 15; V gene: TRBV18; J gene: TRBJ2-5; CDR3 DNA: TGTGCCAGCTCACCACCGGGACGGGGTCTGGAGACCCAGTACTTC; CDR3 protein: CASSPPGRGLETQYF
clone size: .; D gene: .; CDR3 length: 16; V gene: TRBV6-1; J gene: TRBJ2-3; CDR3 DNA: TGTGCCAGCAGTGAAGCGCACGGAGAGGGTGCAGATACGCAGTATTTT; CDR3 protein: CASSEAHGEGADTQYF
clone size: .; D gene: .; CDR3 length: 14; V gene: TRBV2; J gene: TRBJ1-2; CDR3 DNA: TGTGCCAGCAGTGAAGCAACCGTAAACTATGGCTACACCTTC; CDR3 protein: CASSEATVNYGYTF
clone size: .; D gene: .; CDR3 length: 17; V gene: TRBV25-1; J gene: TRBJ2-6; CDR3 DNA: TGTGCCAGCAGTGAGGGCAGGGGACTCTCTGGGGCCAACGTCCTGACTTTC; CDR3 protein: CASSEGRGLSGANVLTF
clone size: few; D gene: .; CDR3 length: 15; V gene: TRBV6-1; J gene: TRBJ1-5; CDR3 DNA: TGTGCCAGCAGTATGGGACGGTATAGCAATCAGCCCCAGCATTTT; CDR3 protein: CASSMGRYSNQPQHF
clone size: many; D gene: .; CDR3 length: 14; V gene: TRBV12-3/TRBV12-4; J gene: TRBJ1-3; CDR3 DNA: TGTGCCACCTCAATTACTGGGGCTGGAAACACCATATATTTT; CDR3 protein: CATSITGAGNTIYF
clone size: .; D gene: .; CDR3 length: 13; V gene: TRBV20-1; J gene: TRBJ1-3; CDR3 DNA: TGCGGTGCGCAGGGTCCCCAAGGAAACACCATATATTTT; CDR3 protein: CGAQGPQGNTIYF
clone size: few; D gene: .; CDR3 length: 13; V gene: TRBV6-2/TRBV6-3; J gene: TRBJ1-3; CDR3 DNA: TGTGCCAGCGGCGTGGGCTCTGGAAACACCATATATTTT; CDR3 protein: CASGVGSGNTIYF
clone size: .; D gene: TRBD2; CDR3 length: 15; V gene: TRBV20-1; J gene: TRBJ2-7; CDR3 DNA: TGCAGTGCAGCCCCCCGGACTAGCGGGAGCAACGAGCAGTACTTC; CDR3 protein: CSAAPRTSGSNEQYF
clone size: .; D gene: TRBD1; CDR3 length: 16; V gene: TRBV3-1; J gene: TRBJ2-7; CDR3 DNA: TGTGCCAGCAGCGAGTCTCTCGGGACAGCTAACTACGAGCAGTACTTC; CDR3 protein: CASSESLGTANYEQYF
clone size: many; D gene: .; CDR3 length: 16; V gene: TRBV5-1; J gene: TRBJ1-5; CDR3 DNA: TGCGCCAGCAGCTTGGTCCCCACAGGGTTGAATCAGCCCCAGCATTTT; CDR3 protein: CASSLVPTGLNQPQHF
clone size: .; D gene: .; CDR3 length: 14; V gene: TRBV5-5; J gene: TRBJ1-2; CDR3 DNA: TGTGCCAGCTCCCGTCCGGCCCGAAACTATGGCTACACCTTC; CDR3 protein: CASSRPARNYGYTF